This TCR beta chain was recovered during a study of cytomegalovirus exposure and HLA in healthy donors. The overall study: Early on, a data release was issued that held roughly 84 million unique TCRs from HLA-typed donors. Study results and limitations: Analysis was performed later, and it showed HLA-associated TCR beta chains to be more clonally expanded than equally common others. TCR association rates varied by HLA locus in a later analysis, with DRB1 highest and HLA-C lowest.

Note on this clone: Its antigen is unknown.

Participants comprised healthy donors of bone marrow. The PCR used 60 Vbeta and 13 Jbeta primers. Here immunoSEQ multiplex PCR was the method, and the copy in TCRdb shows in-frame clones only, minus some. The sample carries 150,000 or so clones, approximately 81% recorded once. Sequencing was done on a sample of PBMCs. The source of this sequence is a boy between 2 and 15 years old in good health and CMV-seronegative.

This CDR3 reads CSVEEQNRRYF. CDR3 DNA sequence: TGCAGCGTTGAAGAACAGAACAGGAGGTACTTC. This rearrangement joins TRBV29-1 to TRBJ2-7; the D gene is possibly TRBD1 (5 bases). The CDR3 covers 11 residues. Trimming took off 0 bases at V and 12 bases at J, with 12 bases between the two ends. Germline assignment: CDR1 SQVTM and CDR2 ANQGSEA.